One sample yielded the 20 T cell receptor beta chains listed below, sequenced in a study of T cells in Graves' hyperthyroidism and ophthalmopathy. What was amplified from RNA transcripts were TCR beta CDR3 regions. When the TCR CDR3 underwent first-round RT-PCR, the HTBI primer set was used. A single record per CDR3 protein comes from TCRdb applying MiXCR to the multiplex PCR reads. The table shows about 360,000 distinct CDR3 sequences, with under 15% occurring only once. Sequenced input: blood. The receptor set was obtained from a woman between 18 and 29 years old with Graves' hyperthyroidism.

This clonotype was detected once. The rearrangement links TRBV5-4 to TRBJ2-1, with a tentative D call TRBD1 (5 bases). Germline values: CDR1 SGHNT, CDR2 YYREEE (reference sequence). The CDR3 contains 16 residues. The V end was cut by 2 bases, the J end by 2 bases, with 14 bases between. This CDR3 is CASSFAIQGTYNEQFF. The CDR3 DNA reads TGTGCCAGCAGCTTTGCCATCCAGGGTACCTACAATGAGCAGTTCTTC.

Concerning this clonotype itself: Just one base apart from a much larger clone, this may be a read error. The chain combines TRBV28 with TRBJ2-6; D uncertain. The CDR3 covers 18 residues. Per germline, CDR1 MDHEN and CDR2 SYDVKM. CDR3 coding DNA: TGTGCCAGCAGCCCCGTGACGGCGGCTTTGTCTGGGACCAACGTCCTGACTTTC. It is translated as CASSPVTAALSGTNVLTF.

There are a few counts of this clonotype. This chain uses TRBV27 with TRBJ2-7, with a weak D call TRBD2 (6 bases). Germline V gene lookup returns CDR1 MNHEY and CDR2 SMNVEV (reference sequence). The CDR3 spans 15 residues. V shed 5 bases and J shed 0 bases, with 14 bases lying between them. CDR3 residues: CASSPHPGVSYEQYF. As DNA, the CDR3 is TGTGCCAGCAGTCCGCATCCGGGGGTCTCCTACGAGCAGTACTTC.

This clonotype has a count of ten or more. The rearrangement joins TRBV2 to TRBJ1-1; D perhaps matches TRBD1 (5 bases). The CDR3 has 13 residues. Germline CDR1 reads SNHLY; CDR2 reads FYNNEI. Between the trimmed V and J ends, which lost 5 bases and 4 bases, there was a span of 11 bases. CDR3 protein: CASSYPGRTEAFF. In DNA, the CDR3 is TGTGCCAGCAGTTATCCGGGGCGCACTGAAGCTTTCTTT.

The sample holds many counts of this clonotype. V gene TRBV29-1 combines with J gene TRBJ2-1, with D possibly called TRBD1 or TRBD2 (6 bases each). This CDR3 contains 15 residues. CDR1 is SQVTM, CDR2 ANQGSEA, per germline. Trimming shortened V by 7 bases and J by 0 bases, and 16 bases separated the two germline ends. In DNA form, the CDR3 reads TGCAGCGCCCCGTGGGGGGCGAGCTCCTACAATGAGCAGTTCTTC. It codes for CSAPWGASSYNEQFF.

This clonotype was seen at least ten times. This chain connects TRBV9 to TRBJ2-2; D is perhaps TRBD2 (5 bases). Trimming took off 3 bases at V and 4 bases at J, with 10 bases between the two ends. CDR3 length equals 14 residues. The germline V gene has CDR1 SGDLS and CDR2 YYNGEE. CDR3 nucleotides: TGTGCCAGCAGCGATCTAGGGAGCACCGGGGAGCTGTTTTTT. This gives the protein CASSDLGSTGELFF.

This clonotype has at least ten counts. The CDR3 region is CSARAGTGGSYEQYF. The CDR3 coding sequence is TGCAGTGCTAGAGCTGGGACAGGTGGCTCCTACGAGCAGTACTTC. This sequence joins TRBV20-1 and TRBJ2-7; 8 nucleotides align to TRBD1. CDR1 is DFQATT, CDR2 SNEGSKA, per germline (reference sequence). V shed 1 base and J 0 bases; nucleotides not matched to a gene: 5. The CDR3 length is 15 residues.

The chain links TRBV7-9 to TRBJ2-3; D is uncertain. The CDR3 is made up of 14 amino acids. V lost 4 bases and J 5 bases, leaving 13 bases between the germline ends. The germline gives CDR1 SEHNR, CDR2 FQNEAQ (reference sequence). The CDR3 DNA reads TGTGCCAGCAGCTCCTTCCATAGAGGAGATACGCAGTATTTT. Translated, it gives CASSSFHRGDTQYF. Combining the CDR3 with reference TRBV7-9 and TRBJ2-3 gives the whole variable domain DTGVSQNPRHKITKRGQNVTFRCDPISEHNRLYWYRQTLGQGPEFLTYFQNEAQLEKSRLLSDRFSAERPKGSFSTLEIQRTEQGDSAMYLCASSSFHRGDTQYFGPGTRLTVL.

CDR3 DNA sequence: TGCAGTGCTCCTCAACCCCCGGGCACAGATACGCAGTATTTT. Protein sequence: CSAPQPPGTDTQYF. This chain joins TRBV20-1 and TRBJ2-3; no definite D call. V was shortened by 5 bases and J by 1 base, with 13 bases between the two germline ends. The CDR3 runs to 14 residues. CDR1 DFQATT and CDR2 SNEGSKA come from the germline V gene (reference sequence).

Many counts were recorded for this clonotype. The chain has TRBV3-2 and TRBJ2-3; the DNA was not used to check the table's D call, TRBD2. TRBV3-2 is flagged as a pseudogene. The CDR3 loop spans 17 amino acids. The CDR3 protein is CASSQEVVAEETDTQYF. The CDR3 DNA sequence: TGTGCCAGCAGCCAAGAGGTCGTAGCGGAGGAAACAGATACGCAGTATTTT.

There are a few counts of this clonotype. This chain joins TRBV5-6 and TRBJ2-7; no clear D gene. Germline assignment: CDR1 SGHDT and CDR2 YYEEEE. The CDR3 is made up of 14 amino acids. The ends were cut back, 0 bases at V and 3 bases at J, with 10 bases in the middle. The CDR3 here is CASSLEGGYYEQYF. For the CDR3, the DNA is TGTGCCAGCAGCTTGGAGGGCGGCTACTACGAGCAGTACTTC.

This sequence joins TRBV5-1 and TRBJ2-2; no definite D call. The germline CDR1 and CDR2 sequences are SGHRS and YFSETQ. V shed 1 base and J shed 3 bases, with 4 bases lying between them. This CDR3 is built from 13 residues. CDR3 DNA sequence: TGCGCCAGCAGCTTGATTTACACCGGGGAGCTGTTTTTT. It is translated as CASSLIYTGELFF.

Comments on this clonotype: The CDR3 end shows no conserved phenylalanine or tryptophan, and so a read error is likely. The chain uses TRBV19 and TRBJ1-5; D remains unclear. Germline V gene data show CDR1 as LNHDA and CDR2 as SQIVND (reference sequence). The V end lost 2 bases, the J end lost 0 bases, and 11 bases lay between the germline ends. This CDR3 has 16 amino acids. DNA of the CDR3: TGTGCCAGTAGTATAAGGACGGGTCATAGCAATCAGCCCCAGCATTTG. Its translation is CASSIRTGHSNQPQHL.

The table lists this clonotype with a few counts. The J gene is TRBJ2-1, the V gene TRBV6-2 or TRBV6-3, with D maybe TRBD1 (8 bases). Per germline, CDR1 MNHEY and CDR2 SVGEGT. Trimming stripped 7 bases from V and 7 bases from J, with 26 bases between. There are 17 residues in the CDR3. CDR3 in DNA: TGTGCCAGCACCTACGGGGGGCGGACAGGGTCTGGGAATGAGCAGTTCTTC. It is translated as CASTYGGRTGSGNEQFF.

This clonotype was picked up many times. V usage is TRBV9 and J usage is TRBJ1-5, with D maybe TRBD1 (5 bases). V lost 0 bases to trimming and J lost 7 bases, with 14 bases between them. The CDR3 runs 15 residues. The germline gives CDR1 SGDLS, CDR2 YYNGEE. The CDR3 bases are TGTGCCAGCAGCGTAGAAGCAGGGTCTGACCAGCCCCAGCATTTT. Protein: CASSVEAGSDQPQHF.

The sample holds many counts of this clonotype. This chain links TRBV12-3 or TRBV12-4 with TRBJ1-1; D call uncertain. The CDR3 contains 13 residues. Trimming removed 2 bases at V and 3 bases at J, with 7 bases between. CDR3 in amino acids: CASSLSPYTEAFF. CDR3 sequence (DNA): TGTGCCAGCAGTTTAAGTCCATACACTGAAGCTTTCTTT.

Many counts were recorded for this clonotype. The chain joins TRBV28 to TRBJ2-5, with 10 bases identical to TRBD1. V lost 5 bases to trimming and J lost 4 bases; unmatched junction nucleotides: 7. This CDR3 has 15 residues. Per the germline V gene, CDR1 is MDHEN and CDR2 is SYDVKM. CDR3 coding DNA: TGTGCCAGCAGTCCTCGGGACAGGGGCGGAGAGACCCAGTACTTC. Translated, it gives CASSPRDRGGETQYF. Together with reference TRBV28 and TRBJ2-5, the CDR3 gives the full variable domain: DVKVTQSSRYLVKRTGEKVFLECVQDMDHENMFWYRQDPGLGLRLIYFSYDVKMKEKGDIPEGYSVSREKKERFSLILESASTNQTSMYLCASSPRDRGGETQYFGPGTRLLVL.

The gene calls are TRBV20-1 and TRBJ2-3; D gene ambiguous. CDR1 and CDR2 from the germline V gene are DFQATT and SNEGSKA (reference sequence). The CDR3 totals 15 residues. Trimming took off 0 bases at V and 1 base at J, with 11 bases between the two ends. CDR3 residues: CSARDEGLGTDTQYF. CDR3 DNA sequence: TGCAGTGCTAGAGATGAAGGGTTGGGCACAGATACGCAGTATTTT.

At least ten counts were recorded for this clonotype. The V gene is TRBV7-8, the J gene TRBJ2-5, with D perhaps matching TRBD2 (6 bases). Per germline, CDR1 SGHVS and CDR2 FQNEAQ. V shed 2 bases and J shed 4 bases, with 11 bases lying between them. This CDR3 spans 14 amino acids. The CDR3 DNA reads as TGTGCCAGCAGCTTATGGTCCGGGGGAGAGACCCAGTACTTC. Its translation is CASSLWSGGETQYF.

In its sample, this clonotype was seen many times. The chain uses TRBV29-1 and TRBJ1-6, with 11 bases fitting TRBD1. V shed 7 bases and J 9 bases; nucleotides not matched to a gene: 11. CDR3 length equals 15 residues. Germline V gene lookup returns CDR1 SQVTM and CDR2 ANQGSEA. The CDR3 region is CSAALGTGGSSPLHF. The CDR3 DNA reads TGCAGCGCCGCATTGGGGACAGGGGGTAGTTCACCCCTCCACTTT.